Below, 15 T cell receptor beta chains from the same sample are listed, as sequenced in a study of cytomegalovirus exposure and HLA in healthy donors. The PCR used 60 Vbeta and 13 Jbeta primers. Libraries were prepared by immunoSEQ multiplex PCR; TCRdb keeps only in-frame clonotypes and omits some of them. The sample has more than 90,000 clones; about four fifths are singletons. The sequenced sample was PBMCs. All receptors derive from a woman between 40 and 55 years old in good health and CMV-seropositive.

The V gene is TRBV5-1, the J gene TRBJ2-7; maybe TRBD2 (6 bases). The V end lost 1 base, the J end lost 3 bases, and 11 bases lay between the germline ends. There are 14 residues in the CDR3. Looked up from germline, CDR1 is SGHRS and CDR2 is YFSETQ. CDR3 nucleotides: TGCGCCAGCAGCTTGACCGCGGGATTCTACGAGCAGTACTTC. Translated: CASSLTAGFYEQYF. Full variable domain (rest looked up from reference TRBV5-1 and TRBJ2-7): KAGVTQTPRYLIKTRGQQVTLSCSPISGHRSVSWYQQTPGQGLQFLFEYFSETQRNKGNFPGRFSGRQFSNSRSEMNVSTLELGDSALYLCASSLTAGFYEQYFGPGTRLTVT.

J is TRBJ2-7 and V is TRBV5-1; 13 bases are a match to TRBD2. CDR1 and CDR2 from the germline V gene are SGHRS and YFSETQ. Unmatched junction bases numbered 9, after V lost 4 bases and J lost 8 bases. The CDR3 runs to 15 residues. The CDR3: CASSDQGLAGDKQYF. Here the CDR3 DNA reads TGCGCCAGCAGCGACCAAGGACTAGCGGGAGACAAGCAGTACTTC. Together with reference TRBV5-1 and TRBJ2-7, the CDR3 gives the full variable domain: KAGVTQTPRYLIKTRGQQVTLSCSPISGHRSVSWYQQTPGQGLQFLFEYFSETQRNKGNFPGRFSGRQFSNSRSEMNVSTLELGDSALYLCASSDQGLAGDKQYFGPGTRLTVT.

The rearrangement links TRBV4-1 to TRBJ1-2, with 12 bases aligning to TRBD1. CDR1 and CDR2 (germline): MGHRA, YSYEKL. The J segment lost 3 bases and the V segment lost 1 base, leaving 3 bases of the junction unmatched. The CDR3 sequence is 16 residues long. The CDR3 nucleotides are TGCGCCAGCAGCCAAGGGGGGACAGGGGGCTACTATGGCTACACCTTC. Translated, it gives CASSQGGTGGYYGYTF.

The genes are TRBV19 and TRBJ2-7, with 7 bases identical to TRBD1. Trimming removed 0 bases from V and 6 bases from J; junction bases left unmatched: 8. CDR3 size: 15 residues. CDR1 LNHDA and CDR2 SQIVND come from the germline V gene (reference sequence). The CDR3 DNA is TGTGCCAGTAGTATAGAGGAGACAGGGTCTGCCGAGCAGTACTTC. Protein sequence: CASSIEETGSAEQYF.

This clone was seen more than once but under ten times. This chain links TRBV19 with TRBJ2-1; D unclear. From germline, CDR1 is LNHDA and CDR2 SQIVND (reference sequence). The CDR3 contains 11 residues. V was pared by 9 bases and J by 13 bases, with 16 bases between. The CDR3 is CASGLLENQFF. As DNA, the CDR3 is TGTGCCAGCGGCCTGCTGGAGAACCAGTTCTTC.

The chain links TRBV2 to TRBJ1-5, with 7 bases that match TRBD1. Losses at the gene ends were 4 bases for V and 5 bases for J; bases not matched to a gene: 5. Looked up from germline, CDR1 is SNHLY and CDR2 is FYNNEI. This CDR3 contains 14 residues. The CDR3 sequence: CASSAQGGDQPQHF. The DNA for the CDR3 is TGTGCCAGCAGTGCGCAGGGGGGCGATCAGCCCCAGCATTTT. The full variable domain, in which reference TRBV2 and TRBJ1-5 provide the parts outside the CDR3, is EPEVTQTPSHQVTQMGQEVILRCVPISNHLYFYWYRQILGQKVEFLVSFYNNEISEKSEIFDDQFSVERPDGSNFTLKIRSTKLEDSAMYFCASSAQGGDQPQHFGDGTRLSIL.

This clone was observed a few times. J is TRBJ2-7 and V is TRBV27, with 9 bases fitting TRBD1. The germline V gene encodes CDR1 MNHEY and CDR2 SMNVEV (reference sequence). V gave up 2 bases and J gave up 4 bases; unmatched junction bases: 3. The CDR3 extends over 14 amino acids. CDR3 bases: TGTGCCAGCAGTTTAGACAGGGGGGCTTACGAGCAGTACTTC. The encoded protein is CASSLDRGAYEQYF.

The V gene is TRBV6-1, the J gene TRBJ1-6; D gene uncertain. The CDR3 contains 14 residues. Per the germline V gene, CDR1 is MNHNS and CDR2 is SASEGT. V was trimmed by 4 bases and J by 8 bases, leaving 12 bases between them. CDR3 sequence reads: CASSASQEDSPLHF. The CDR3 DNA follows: TGTGCCAGCAGTGCGAGCCAGGAGGATTCACCCCTCCACTTT.

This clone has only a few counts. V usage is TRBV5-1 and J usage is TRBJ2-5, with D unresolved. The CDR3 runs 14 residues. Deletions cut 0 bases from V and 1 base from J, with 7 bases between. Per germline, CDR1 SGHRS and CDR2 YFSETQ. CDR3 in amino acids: CASSLAAVQETQYF. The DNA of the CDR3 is TGCGCCAGCAGCTTGGCTGCAGTCCAAGAGACCCAGTACTTC.

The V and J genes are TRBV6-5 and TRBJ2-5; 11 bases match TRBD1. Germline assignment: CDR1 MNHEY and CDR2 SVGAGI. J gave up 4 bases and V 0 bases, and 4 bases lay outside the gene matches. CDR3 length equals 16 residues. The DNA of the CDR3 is TGTGCCAGCAGTTACTCCGGGACAGGGGGTAGAGAGACCCAGTACTTC. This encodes CASSYSGTGGRETQYF.

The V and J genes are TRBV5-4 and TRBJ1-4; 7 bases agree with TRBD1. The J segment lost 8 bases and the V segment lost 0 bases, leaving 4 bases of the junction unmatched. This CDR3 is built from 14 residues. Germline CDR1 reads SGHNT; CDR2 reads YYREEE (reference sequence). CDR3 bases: TGTGCCAGCAGCTTGGCAACAGGGGAAGAAAAACTGTTTTTT. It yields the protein CASSLATGEEKLFF. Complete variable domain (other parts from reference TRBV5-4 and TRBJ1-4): ETGVTQSPTHLIKTRGQQVTLRCSSQSGHNTVSWYQQALGQGPQFIFQYYREEENGRGNFPPRFSGLQFPNYSSELNVNALELDDSALYLCASSLATGEEKLFFGSGTQLSVL.

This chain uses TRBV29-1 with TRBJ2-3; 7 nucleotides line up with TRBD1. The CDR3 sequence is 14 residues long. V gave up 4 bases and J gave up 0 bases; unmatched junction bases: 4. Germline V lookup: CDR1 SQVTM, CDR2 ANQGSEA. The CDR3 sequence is CSVGTGSSTDTQYF. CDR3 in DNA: TGCAGCGTTGGGACAGGTTCTAGCACAGATACGCAGTATTTT.

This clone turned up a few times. The CDR3 here is CASSGDTGVGVAFF. CDR3 nucleotide sequence: TGTGCCAGCAGCGGGGATACAGGGGTGGGTGTGGCGTTCTTC. The V gene is TRBV5-6, the J gene TRBJ2-1; 7 nucleotides align to TRBD1. The CDR3 is made up of 14 amino acids. V lost 4 bases to trimming and J lost 15 bases; unmatched junction nucleotides: 16. The germline V gene encodes CDR1 SGHDT and CDR2 YYEEEE.

The CDR3 reads CASTYRGVNSPLHF. CDR3 nucleotide sequence: TGTGCCAGCACCTACCGGGGAGTCAATTCACCCCTCCACTTT. The chain recombines TRBV6-6 with TRBJ1-6; D unresolved. The V gene lost 7 bases and the J gene lost 7 bases, with 14 bases spanning the gap. The CDR3 totals 14 residues. CDR1 and CDR2 from the germline V gene are MNHNY and SVGAGI (reference sequence).

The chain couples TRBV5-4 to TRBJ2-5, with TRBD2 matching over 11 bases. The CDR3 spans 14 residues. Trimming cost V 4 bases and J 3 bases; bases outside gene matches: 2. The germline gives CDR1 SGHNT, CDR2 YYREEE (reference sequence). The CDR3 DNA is TGTGCCAGCAGCCCGGGACTAGCGGAAGAGACCCAGTACTTC. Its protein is CASSPGLAEETQYF.